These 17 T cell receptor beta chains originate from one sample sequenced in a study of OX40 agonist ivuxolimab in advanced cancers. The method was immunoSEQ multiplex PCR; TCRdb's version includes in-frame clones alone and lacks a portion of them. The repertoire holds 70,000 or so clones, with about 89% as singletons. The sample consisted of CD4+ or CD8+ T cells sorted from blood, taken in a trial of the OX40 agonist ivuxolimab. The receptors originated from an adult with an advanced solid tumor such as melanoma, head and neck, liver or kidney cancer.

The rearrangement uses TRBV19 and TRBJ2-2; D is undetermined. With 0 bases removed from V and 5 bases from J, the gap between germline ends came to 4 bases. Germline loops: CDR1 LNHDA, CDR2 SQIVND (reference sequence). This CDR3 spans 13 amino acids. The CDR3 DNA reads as TGTGCCAGTAGTATAGACTGGACCGGGGAGCTGTTTTTT. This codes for CASSIDWTGELFF.

The CDR3 region is CASSPGGPTGEAGELFF. CDR3 in DNA: TGCGCCAGCAGCCCGGGAGGGCCGACAGGGGAGGCCGGGGAGCTGTTTTTT. V is TRBV4-3 and J is TRBJ2-2; the D gene could be TRBD1 or TRBD2 (8 bases each). V was cut by 4 bases and J by 6 bases, with 21 bases left in between. From germline, CDR1 is LGHNA and CDR2 YSLEER. There are 17 residues in the CDR3.

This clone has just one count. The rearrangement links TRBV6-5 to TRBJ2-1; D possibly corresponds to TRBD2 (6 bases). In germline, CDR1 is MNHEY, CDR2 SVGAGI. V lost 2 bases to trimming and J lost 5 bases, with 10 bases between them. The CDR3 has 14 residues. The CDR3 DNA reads TGTGCCAGCAGTTACATGGGGACTCACAATGAGCAGTTCTTC. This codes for CASSYMGTHNEQFF.

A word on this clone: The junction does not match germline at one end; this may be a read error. The CDR3 spells CASSPQLTGRGETQYF. CDR3 in DNA: TGTGCTAGCAGCCCCCAGTTGACAGGGAGGGGAGAGACCCAGTACTTC. The rearrangement joins TRBV7-7 to TRBJ2-5; D tentatively fits TRBD1 or TRBD2 (7 bases each). Germline lookup yields CDR1 SSHAT and CDR2 FNYEAQ (reference sequence). This CDR3 contains 16 residues.

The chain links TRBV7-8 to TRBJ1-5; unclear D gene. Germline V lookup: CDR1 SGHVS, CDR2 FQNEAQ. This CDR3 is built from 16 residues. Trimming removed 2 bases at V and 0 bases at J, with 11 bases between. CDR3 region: CASSLTAGNSNQPQHF. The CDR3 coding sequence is TGTGCCAGCAGCTTAACGGCAGGCAATAGCAATCAGCCCCAGCATTTT.

DNA of the CDR3: TGTGCCAGCAGCCAAGGCGTCGGACAGGGGTCAGGAGATACGCAGTATTTT. It encodes CASSQGVGQGSGDTQYF. This rearrangement joins TRBV4-2 to TRBJ2-3; 9 nucleotides align to TRBD1. V shed 1 base and J 5 bases; nucleotides not matched to a gene: 10. Germline V lookup: CDR1 LGHNA, CDR2 YNFKEQ. There are 17 residues in the CDR3.

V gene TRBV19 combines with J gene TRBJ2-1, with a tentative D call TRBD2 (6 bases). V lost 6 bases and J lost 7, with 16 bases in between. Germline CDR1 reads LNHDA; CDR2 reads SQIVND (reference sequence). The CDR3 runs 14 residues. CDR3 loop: CASSVFDRENEQFF. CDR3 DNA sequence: TGTGCCAGTAGCGTCTTTGACCGGGAGAATGAGCAGTTCTTC.

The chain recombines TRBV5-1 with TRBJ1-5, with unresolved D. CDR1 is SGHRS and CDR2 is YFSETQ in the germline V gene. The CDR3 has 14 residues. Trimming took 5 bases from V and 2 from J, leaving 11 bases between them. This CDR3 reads CASSVGYGNQPQHF. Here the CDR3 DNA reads TGCGCCAGCAGTGTGGGTTACGGCAATCAGCCCCAGCATTTT. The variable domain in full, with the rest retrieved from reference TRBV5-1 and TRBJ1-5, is KAGVTQTPRYLIKTRGQQVTLSCSPISGHRSVSWYQQTPGQGLQFLFEYFSETQRNKGNFPGRFSGRQFSNSRSEMNVSTLELGDSALYLCASSVGYGNQPQHFGDGTRLSIL.

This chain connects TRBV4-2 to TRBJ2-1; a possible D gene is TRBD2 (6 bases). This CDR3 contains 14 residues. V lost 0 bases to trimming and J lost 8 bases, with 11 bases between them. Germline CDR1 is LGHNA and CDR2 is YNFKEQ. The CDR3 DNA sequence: TGTGCCAGCAGCCAAGAGAAGCGGGCCCATGAGCAGTTCTTC. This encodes CASSQEKRAHEQFF.

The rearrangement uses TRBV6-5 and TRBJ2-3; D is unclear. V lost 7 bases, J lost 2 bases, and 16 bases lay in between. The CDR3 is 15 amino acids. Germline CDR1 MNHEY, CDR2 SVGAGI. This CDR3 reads CASTQKRDPTDTQYF. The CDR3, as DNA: TGTGCCAGCACCCAAAAAAGAGACCCCACAGATACGCAGTATTTT.

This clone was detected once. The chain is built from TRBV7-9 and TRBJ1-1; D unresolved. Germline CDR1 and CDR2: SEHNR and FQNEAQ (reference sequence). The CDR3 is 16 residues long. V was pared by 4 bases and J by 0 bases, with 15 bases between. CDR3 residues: CASSSTVRSLNTEAFF. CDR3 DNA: TGTGCCAGCAGCTCAACCGTCAGGAGCTTGAACACTGAAGCTTTCTTT.

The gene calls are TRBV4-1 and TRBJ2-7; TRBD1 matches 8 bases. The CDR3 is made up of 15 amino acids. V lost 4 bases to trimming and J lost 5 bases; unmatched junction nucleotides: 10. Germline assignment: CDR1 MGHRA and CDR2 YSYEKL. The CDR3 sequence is CASSPSVGQANEQYF. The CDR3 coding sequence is TGCGCCAGCAGCCCGTCCGTGGGACAGGCAAACGAGCAGTACTTC.

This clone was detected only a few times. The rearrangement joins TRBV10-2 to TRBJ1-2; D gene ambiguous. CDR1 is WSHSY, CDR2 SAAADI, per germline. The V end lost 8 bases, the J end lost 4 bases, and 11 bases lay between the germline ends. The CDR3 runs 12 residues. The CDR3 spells CASWEGIYGYTF. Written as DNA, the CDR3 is TGCGCCAGCTGGGAGGGAATCTATGGCTACACCTTC.

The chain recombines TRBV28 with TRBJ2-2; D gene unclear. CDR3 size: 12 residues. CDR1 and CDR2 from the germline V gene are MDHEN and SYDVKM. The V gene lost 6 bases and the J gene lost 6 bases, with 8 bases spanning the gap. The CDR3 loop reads CASSYWAGELFF. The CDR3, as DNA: TGTGCCAGCAGCTACTGGGCCGGGGAGCTGTTTTTT.

CDR3 DNA: TGTGCCAGCAGCTCTTATGCGGCCGGGGAGCTGTTTTTT. The encoded protein is CASSSYAAGELFF. This chain connects TRBV5-4 to TRBJ2-2; D uncertain. Trimming took off 3 bases at V and 6 bases at J, with 9 bases between the two ends. The CDR3 contains 13 residues. Germline-derived CDR1 and CDR2 are SGHNT and YYREEE (reference sequence). Full variable domain (outside the CDR3, taken from reference TRBV5-4 and TRBJ2-2): ETGVTQSPTHLIKTRGQQVTLRCSSQSGHNTVSWYQQALGQGPQFIFQYYREEENGRGNFPPRFSGLQFPNYSSELNVNALELDDSALYLCASSSYAAGELFFGEGSRLTVL.

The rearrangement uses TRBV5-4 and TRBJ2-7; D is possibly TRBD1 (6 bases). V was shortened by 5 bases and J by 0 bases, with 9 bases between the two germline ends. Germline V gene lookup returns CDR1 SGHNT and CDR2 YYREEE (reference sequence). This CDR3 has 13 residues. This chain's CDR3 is CASRGDNSYEQYF. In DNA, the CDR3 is TGTGCCAGCAGGGGGGACAACTCCTACGAGCAGTACTTC.

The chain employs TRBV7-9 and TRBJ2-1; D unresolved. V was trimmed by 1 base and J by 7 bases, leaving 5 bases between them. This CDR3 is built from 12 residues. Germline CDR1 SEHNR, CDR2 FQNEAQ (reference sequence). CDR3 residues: CASSLGRNEQFF. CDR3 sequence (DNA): TGTGCCAGCAGCTTAGGACGTAATGAGCAGTTCTTC.